This TCR beta chain was sequenced for a study of blood T cell repertoires in COVID-19. This clone was seen once. Germline CDR1 reads GTSNPN; CDR2 reads SVGIG (reference sequence). The CDR3 has 12 residues. The V end lost 4 bases, the J end lost 6 bases, and 12 bases lay between the germline ends. The method was immunoSEQ multiplex PCR; TCRdb's version includes in-frame clones alone and lacks a portion of them. The data hold hundreds of thousands of clones, with 85% observed a single time. Participant ages covered about 18 to 89 years across around 22 US areas. Sequencing input: PBMCs or T cells enriched from blood (not recorded which). The clonotype originates from a middle-aged man who had recovered from COVID-19. The gene calls are TRBV30 and TRBJ1-2; D is uncertain. For the CDR3, the DNA is TGTGCCTGGACGGTATGGAGAGATGGCTACACCTTC. Encoded protein: CAWTVWRDGYTF. Combining the CDR3 with reference TRBV30 and TRBJ1-2 gives the whole variable domain SQTIHQWPATLVQPVGSPLSLECTVEGTSNPNLYWYRQAAGRGLQLLFYSVGIGQISSEVPQNLSASRPQDRQFILSSKKLLLSDSGFYLCAWTVWRDGYTFGSGTRLTVV.